This TCR beta chain appears in the sequencing data of a study of T cell repertoires in cytomegalovirus infection. This clonotype was seen ten or more times. TCRdb analysed the reads with MiXCR anew, one entry per CDR3 protein. Of more than 500,000 distinct CDR3 sequences listed, about 15% are singletons. The sample consisted of CD8+ T cells from PBMCs. The TCR was taken from a human donor in good health (CMV status not recorded). Some clones in this sample may be carry-over from other donors' samples.

The CDR3 loop reads CASKQGPNEKLFF. CDR3 DNA sequence: TGTGCCAGCAAACAGGGTCCTAATGAAAAACTGTTTTTT. The chain employs TRBV27 and TRBJ1-4, with a possible D match to TRBD1 (6 bases). The CDR3 runs to 13 residues. CDR1 MNHEY and CDR2 SMNVEV come from the germline V gene (reference sequence). Deletions cut 7 bases from V and 3 bases from J, with 9 bases between.